These T cell receptor beta chains were read from a single sample in a study of PD-1 blockade in classical Hodgkin lymphoma. Clones were sequenced by immunoSEQ multiplex PCR, and TCRdb holds only the in-frame ones, with some missing. Of around 19,000 clones listed, approximately 80% were seen once; the top ten hold 6% to 8.5%. The material was peripheral blood mononuclear cells (PBMCs), obtained before the fourth cycle of nivolumab. These receptors all stem from a human donor with classical Hodgkin lymphoma. The CDR3 runs from the conserved cysteine through the conserved F or W. The order of the fields is D gene, J gene, V gene, clone size, CDR3 protein, CDR3 DNA. The D gene is left open where the match is weak. A row's size may be missing; if present it is once, few, many or a size class.

>TRBD1|TRBJ2-1|TRBV15|few
CATSFRTGSSYNEQFF
TGTGCCACCAGTTTCCGGACAGGGAGCTCCTACAATGAGCAGTTCTTC
>NA|TRBJ2-7|TRBV7-6|few
CASSLGDSYEQYF
TGTGCCAGCAGCTTAGGTGATAGCTACGAGCAGTACTTC
>TRBD2|TRBJ2-7|TRBV5-4|once
CASSPPGLATYEQYF
TGTGCCAGCAGCCCGCCGGGACTAGCGACCTACGAGCAGTACTTC
>TRBD1|TRBJ1-5|TRBV2|NA
CASSESGQGRQPQHF
TGTGCCAGCAGTGAATCGGGACAGGGCAGGCAGCCCCAGCATTTT
>TRBD2|TRBJ2-1|TRBV6-1|NA
CASSEDREVGTRRYNEQFF
TGTGCCAGCAGTGAGGATAGGGAGGTCGGGACTAGGAGGTACAATGAGCAGTTCTTC
>NA|TRBJ2-1|TRBV6-1|NA
CASSEAGYSYNEQFF
TGTGCCAGCAGTGAAGCCGGCTACTCCTACAATGAGCAGTTCTTC
>TRBD2|TRBJ2-5|TRBV6-6|NA
CASSWDYRGGAETQYF
TGTGCCAGCAGTTGGGATTATCGCGGGGGGGCGGAGACCCAGTACTTC
>TRBD1|TRBJ1-2|TRBV14|NA
CASSHQGARGYTF
TGTGCCAGCAGCCACCAGGGGGCAAGGGGCTACACCTTC
>NA|TRBJ2-2|TRBV11-2|few
CASSLDWGGGPRATGELFF
TGTGCCAGCAGCTTAGATTGGGGCGGCGGCCCGCGGGCCACCGGGGAGCTGTTTTTT
>NA|TRBJ2-7|TRBV4-2|NA
CASSQVGRVNSYEQYF
TGTGCCAGCAGCCAAGTAGGCAGGGTCAACTCCTACGAGCAGTACTTC
>NA|TRBJ2-1|TRBV18|NA
CASSPMGSGHNEQFF
TGTGCCAGCTCACCTATGGGCTCCGGGCATAATGAGCAGTTCTTC
>TRBD1|TRBJ2-7|TRBV7-2|NA
CASLGWDRVLGEQYF
TGTGCCAGCCTTGGTTGGGACAGGGTCCTGGGGGAGCAGTACTTC
>NA|TRBJ2-5|TRBV14|NA
CASSQRPETQYF
TGTGCCAGCAGCCAAAGACCAGAGACCCAGTACTTC
>NA|TRBJ2-3|TRBV5-4|NA
CASSRTNSPDTQYF
TGTGCCAGCAGCCGGACAAATTCTCCAGATACGCAGTATTTT
>TRBD1|TRBJ1-6|TRBV4-2|NA
CASRRDRGHNSPLHF
TGTGCCAGCCGGAGGGACAGGGGGCATAATTCACCCCTCCACTTT
>TRBD1|TRBJ1-5|TRBV28|NA
CASSFITGGAGQRQPQHF
TGTGCCAGCAGTTTTATTACAGGGGGCGCGGGGCAACGGCAGCCCCAGCATTTT
>NA|TRBJ2-7|TRBV5-4|NA
CASSLFSSYEQYF
TGTGCCAGCAGCTTGTTTAGCAGCTACGAGCAGTACTTC
>NA|TRBJ2-3|TRBV5-4|NA
CASSSGGLTDTQYF
TGTGCCAGCAGCTCTGGGGGGCTCACAGATACGCAGTATTTT
>NA|TRBJ2-7|TRBV19|NA
CASRSQRYEQYF
TGTGCCAGTCGATCACAGCGCTACGAGCAGTACTTC
>NA|TRBJ2-6|TRBV4-1|NA
CASSQRMRMGASGANVLTF
TGCGCCAGCAGCCAACGTATGAGAATGGGGGCATCCGGGGCCAACGTCCTGACTTTC
>NA|TRBJ1-3|TRBV4-3|NA
CASSQDTSSGNTIYF
TGCGCCAGCAGCCAAGACACGTCCTCTGGAAACACCATATATTTT
>NA|TRBJ2-5|TRBV19|NA
CASSIFGQLQETQYF
TGTGCCAGTAGTATTTTCGGACAGCTCCAAGAGACCCAGTACTTC
>TRBD2|TRBJ2-7|TRBV7-7|NA
CASSYQRGDYEQYF
TGTGCCAGCAGCTACCAGCGGGGTGATTACGAGCAGTACTTC
>TRBD1|TRBJ1-1|TRBV5-1|few
CASSLGDSVSEAFF
TGCGCCAGCAGCTTGGGGGACAGTGTGTCTGAAGCTTTCTTT
>NA|TRBJ1-3|TRBV4-2|NA
CASSQTESSGNTIYF
TGTGCCAGCAGCCAAACGGAGAGCTCTGGAAACACCATATATTTT
>TRBD2|TRBJ2-5|TRBV7-9|NA
CASSPSGAARTQYF
TGTGCCAGCAGCCCGAGCGGGGCCGCAAGGACCCAGTACTTC
>NA|TRBJ1-1|TRBV5-1|NA
CASTQGHRNTEAFF
TGCGCCAGCACCCAGGGGCACAGAAACACTGAAGCTTTCTTT
>NA|TRBJ1-5|TRBV4-1|NA
CASPSGPTETNQPQHF
TGCGCCAGCCCCAGCGGACCCACCGAAACAAATCAGCCCCAGCATTTT
>TRBD2|TRBJ2-2|TRBV9|NA
CASSVAGGPTGELFF
TGTGCCAGCAGCGTAGCGGGGGGTCCCACCGGGGAGCTGTTTTTT
>NA|TRBJ1-1|TRBV9|few
CASGQGMVTEAFF
TGTGCCAGCGGTCAGGGAATGGTGACTGAAGCTTTCTTT
>NA|TRBJ2-2|TRBV11-3|NA
CASSPSLTPGGELFF
TGTGCCAGCAGCCCCTCTCTGACCCCGGGCGGGGAGCTGTTTTTT
>NA|TRBJ2-3|TRBV9|NA
CASSDNRADTQYF
TGTGCCAGCAGCGACAATCGGGCAGATACGCAGTATTTT
>NA|TRBJ2-5|TRBV11-3|once
CASSLGGAQETQYF
TGTGCCAGCAGCTTAGGGGGGGCTCAAGAGACCCAGTACTTC
>NA|TRBJ1-1|TRBV4-1|NA
CASSTTPGTPEAFF
TGCGCCAGCAGCACCACTCCAGGGACCCCTGAAGCTTTCTTT
>TRBD1|TRBJ2-7|TRBV19|NA
CASSRDRGPGGYEQYF
TGTGCCAGTAGCCGGGACAGGGGGCCCGGAGGCTACGAGCAGTACTTC
>NA|TRBJ2-3|TRBV5-1|NA
CASSSLVGDTQYF
TGCGCCAGCAGCTCCCTGGTTGGGGATACGCAGTATTTT
>NA|TRBJ2-5|TRBV7-9|NA
CASGTFQETQYF
TGTGCCAGCGGGACGTTCCAAGAGACCCAGTACTTC
>NA|TRBJ2-1|TRBV7-3|NA
CASSLMGSSNEQFF
TGTGCCAGCAGCTTAATGGGCAGCTCCAATGAGCAGTTCTTC
>TRBD2|TRBJ2-1|TRBV28|NA
CASSPLKSGRFNEQFF
TGTGCCAGCAGTCCCTTAAAAAGCGGGAGATTCAATGAGCAGTTCTTC
>NA|TRBJ2-1|TRBV19|NA
CASSSDRKTGNEQFF
TGTGCCAGTAGTTCCGACCGAAAAACGGGCAATGAGCAGTTCTTC
>TRBD2|TRBJ2-1|TRBV6-5|NA
CASSLADIYNEQFF
TGTGCCAGCAGCCTAGCGGATATCTACAATGAGCAGTTCTTC
>NA|TRBJ2-3|TRBV6-4|NA
CASSAAEGSHPYTQYF
TGTGCCAGCAGTGCCGCAGAGGGGAGTCACCCATATACGCAGTATTTT
>NA|TRBJ2-7|TRBV21-1|NA
CARVRDRSYEQYF
TGTGCCAGGGTCCGGGACAGAAGCTACGAGCAGTACTTC
>TRBD2|TRBJ2-1|TRBV6-4|NA
CASSDGTSGGEQFF
TGTGCCAGCAGTGACGGGACTAGCGGGGGTGAGCAGTTCTTC
>TRBD2|TRBJ2-5|TRBV5-4|NA
CASRSSGGSETQYF
TGTGCCAGCAGGTCTAGCGGGGGGTCAGAGACCCAGTACTTC
>NA|TRBJ2-2|TRBV5-1|NA
CASSLEWGNTGELFF
TGCGCCAGCAGCTTGGAATGGGGGAACACCGGGGAGCTGTTTTTT
>NA|TRBJ2-7|TRBV5-4|NA
CASSLFSSYEQYF
TGTGCCAGCAGCTTGTTTAGCAGCTACGAGCAGTACTTC
>NA|TRBJ1-3|TRBV11-2|NA
CASSSDRGNTIYF
TGTGCCAGCAGCTCCGACCGAGGAAACACCATATATTTT
>TRBD1|TRBJ2-5|TRBV29-1|NA
CSVDRGLLETQYF
TGCAGCGTTGACAGGGGGCTTTTAGAGACCCAGTACTTC
>TRBD1|TRBJ2-5|TRBV5-4|NA
CASSLDRPETQYF
TGTGCCAGCAGCCTGGACAGGCCAGAGACCCAGTACTTC
>NA|TRBJ1-2|TRBV19|NA
CASSLQRFYGYTF
TGTGCCAGTAGTCTCCAAAGGTTTTATGGCTACACCTTC
>TRBD1|TRBJ1-2|TRBV14|NA
CASSQGRGYGYTF
TGTGCCAGCAGCCAAGGCAGGGGGTATGGCTACACCTTC
>TRBD1|TRBJ2-2|TRBV2|once
CASRPGQGSTGELFF
TGTGCCAGCAGACCGGGACAGGGAAGTACCGGGGAGCTGTTTTTT
>NA|TRBJ1-1|TRBV6-1|few
CASSRLTEAFF
TGTGCCAGCAGCAGATTAACTGAAGCTTTCTTT